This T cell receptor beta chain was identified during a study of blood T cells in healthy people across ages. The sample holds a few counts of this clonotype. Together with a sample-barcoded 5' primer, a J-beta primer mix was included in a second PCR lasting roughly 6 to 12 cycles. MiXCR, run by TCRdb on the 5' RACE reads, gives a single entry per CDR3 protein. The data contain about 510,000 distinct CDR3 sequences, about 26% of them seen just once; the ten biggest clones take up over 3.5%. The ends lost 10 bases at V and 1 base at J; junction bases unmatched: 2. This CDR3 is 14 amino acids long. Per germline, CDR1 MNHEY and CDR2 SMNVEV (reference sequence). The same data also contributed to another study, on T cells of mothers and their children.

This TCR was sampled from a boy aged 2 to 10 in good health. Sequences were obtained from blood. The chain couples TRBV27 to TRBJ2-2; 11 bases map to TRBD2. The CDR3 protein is CATGLAENTGELFF. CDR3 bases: TGTGCCACGGGACTAGCGGAGAACACCGGGGAGCTGTTTTTT.